This T cell receptor beta chain is from a study of tumor-infiltrating lymphocytes in primary liver carcinoma. Scientists recovered RNA and DNA together from approximately 20-30 mg of unsorted bulk tissue. Reverse transcription of approximately 520 ng total RNA with a constant-region primer produced TCR beta cDNA. Libraries covering TCR beta were generated through three nested multiplex PCR rounds (using a slightly modified ARM-PCR). TRBV1-TRBV30 forward primers paired with a C-beta reverse primer drove the first two PCR rounds, about 10 cycles each. Via MiXCR, TCRdb re-called the multiplex PCR reads, giving one row per CDR3 protein. The sample consists of tens of thousands of distinct CDR3 sequences, about 68% of them appearing once. Per germline, CDR1 SNHLY and CDR2 FYNNEI. V lost 6 bases, J lost 8 bases, and 11 bases lay in between. This CDR3 region has 12 residues.

V usage is TRBV2 and J usage is TRBJ2-1; D may be TRBD2 (6 bases). The sequencing sample was made of liver tumor tissue from sampling region 3. Documented subset: tumor region T3, left-lateral pole. The origin of this receptor is a man aged 35 to 55 with primary liver carcinoma and hepatitis B virus infection. CDR3 nucleotides: TGTGCCAGCAGCGGGAGAGGCGATGAGCAGTTCTTC. Encoded protein: CASSGRGDEQFF.